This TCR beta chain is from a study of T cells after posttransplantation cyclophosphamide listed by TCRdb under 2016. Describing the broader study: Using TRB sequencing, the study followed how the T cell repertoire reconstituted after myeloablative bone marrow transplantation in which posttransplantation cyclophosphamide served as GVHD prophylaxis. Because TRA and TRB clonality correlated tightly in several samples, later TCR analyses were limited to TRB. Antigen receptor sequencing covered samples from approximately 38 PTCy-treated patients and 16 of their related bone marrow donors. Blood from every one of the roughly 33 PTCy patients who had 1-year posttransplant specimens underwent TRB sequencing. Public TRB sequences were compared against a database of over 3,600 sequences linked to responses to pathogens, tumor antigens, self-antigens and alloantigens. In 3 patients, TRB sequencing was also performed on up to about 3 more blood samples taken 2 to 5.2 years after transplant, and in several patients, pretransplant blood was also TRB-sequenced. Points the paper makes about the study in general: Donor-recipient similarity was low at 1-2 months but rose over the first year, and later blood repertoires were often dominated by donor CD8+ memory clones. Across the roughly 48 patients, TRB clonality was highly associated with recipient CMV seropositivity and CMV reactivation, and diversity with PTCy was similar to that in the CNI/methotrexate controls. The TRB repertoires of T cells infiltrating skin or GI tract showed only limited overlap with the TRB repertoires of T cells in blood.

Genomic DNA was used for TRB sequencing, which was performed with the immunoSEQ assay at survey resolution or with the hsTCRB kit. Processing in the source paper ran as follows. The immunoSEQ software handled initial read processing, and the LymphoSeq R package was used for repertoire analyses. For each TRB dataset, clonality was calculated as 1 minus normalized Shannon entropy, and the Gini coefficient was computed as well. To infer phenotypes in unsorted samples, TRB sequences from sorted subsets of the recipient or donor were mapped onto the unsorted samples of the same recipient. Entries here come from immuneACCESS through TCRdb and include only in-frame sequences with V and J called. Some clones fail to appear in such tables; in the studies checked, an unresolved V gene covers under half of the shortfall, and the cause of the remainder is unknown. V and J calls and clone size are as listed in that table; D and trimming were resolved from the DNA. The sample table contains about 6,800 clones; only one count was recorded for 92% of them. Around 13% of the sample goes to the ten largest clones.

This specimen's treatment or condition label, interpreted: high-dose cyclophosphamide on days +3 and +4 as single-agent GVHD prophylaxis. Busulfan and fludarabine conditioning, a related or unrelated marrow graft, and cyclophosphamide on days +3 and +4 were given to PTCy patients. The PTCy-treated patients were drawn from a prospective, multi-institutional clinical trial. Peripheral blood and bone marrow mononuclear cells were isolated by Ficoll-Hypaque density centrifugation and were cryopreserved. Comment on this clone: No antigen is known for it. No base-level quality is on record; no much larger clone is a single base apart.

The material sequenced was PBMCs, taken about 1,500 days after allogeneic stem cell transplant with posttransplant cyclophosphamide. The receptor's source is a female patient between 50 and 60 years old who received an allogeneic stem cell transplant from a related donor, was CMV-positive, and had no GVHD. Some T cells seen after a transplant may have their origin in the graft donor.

The CDR3 region has the sequence CASSYSSRVREQYF. At the DNA level, the sequence is TGTGCCAGCAGTTACTCGAGCAGGGTCCGTGAGCAGTACTTC. The chain couples TRBV6-5 to TRBJ2-7, with TRBD1 perhaps the D gene, on 5 matching bases. Based on the germline V gene, the CDR1 and CDR2 sequences are MNHEY and SVGAGI. The CDR3 has 14 amino acids, counting the end cysteine and phenylalanine. The DNA shown is the 42-base CDR3, in frame from base 1. V loses 0 bases, J loses 7 bases, and the germline ends lie 13 bases apart.